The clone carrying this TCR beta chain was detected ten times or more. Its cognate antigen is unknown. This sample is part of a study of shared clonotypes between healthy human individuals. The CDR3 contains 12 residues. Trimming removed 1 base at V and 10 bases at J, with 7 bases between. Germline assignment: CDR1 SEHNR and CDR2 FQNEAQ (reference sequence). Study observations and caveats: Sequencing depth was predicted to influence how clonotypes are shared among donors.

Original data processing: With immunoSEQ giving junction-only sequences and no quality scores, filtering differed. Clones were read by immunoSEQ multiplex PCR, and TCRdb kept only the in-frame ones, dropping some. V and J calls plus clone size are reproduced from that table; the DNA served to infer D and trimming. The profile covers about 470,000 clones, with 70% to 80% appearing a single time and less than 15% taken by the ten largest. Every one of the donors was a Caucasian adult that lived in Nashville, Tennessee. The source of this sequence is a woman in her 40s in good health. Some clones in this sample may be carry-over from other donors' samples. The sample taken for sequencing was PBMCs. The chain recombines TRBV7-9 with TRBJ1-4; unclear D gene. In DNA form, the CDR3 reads TGTGCCAGCAGCTTAGAGGTTGGAAAACTGTTTTTT. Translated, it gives CASSLEVGKLFF.